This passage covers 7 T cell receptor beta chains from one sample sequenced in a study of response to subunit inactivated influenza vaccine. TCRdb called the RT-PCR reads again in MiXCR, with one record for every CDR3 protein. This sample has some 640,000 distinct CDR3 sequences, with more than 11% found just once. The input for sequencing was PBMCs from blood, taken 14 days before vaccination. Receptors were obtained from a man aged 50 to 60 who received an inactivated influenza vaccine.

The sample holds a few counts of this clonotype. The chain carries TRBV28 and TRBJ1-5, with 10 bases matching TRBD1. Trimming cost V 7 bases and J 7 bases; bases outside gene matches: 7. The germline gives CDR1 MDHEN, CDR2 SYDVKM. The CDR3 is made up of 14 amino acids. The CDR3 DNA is TGTGCCAGCAACGGGGACAGGGGTTGGCAGCCCCAGCATTTT. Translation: CASNGDRGWQPQHF.

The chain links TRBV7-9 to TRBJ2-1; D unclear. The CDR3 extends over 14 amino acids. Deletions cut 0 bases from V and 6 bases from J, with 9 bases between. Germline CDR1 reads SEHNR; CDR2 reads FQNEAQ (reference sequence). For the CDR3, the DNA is TGTGCCAGCAGCTTAGCTTCTCGGGTCAATGAGCAGTTCTTC. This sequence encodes CASSLASRVNEQFF.

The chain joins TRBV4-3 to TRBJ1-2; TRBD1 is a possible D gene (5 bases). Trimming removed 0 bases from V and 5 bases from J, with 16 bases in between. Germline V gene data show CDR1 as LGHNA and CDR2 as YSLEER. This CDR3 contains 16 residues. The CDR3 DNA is TGCGCCAGCAGCCAAGATCTCCATAAGGACACATATGGCTACACCTTC. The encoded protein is CASSQDLHKDTYGYTF.

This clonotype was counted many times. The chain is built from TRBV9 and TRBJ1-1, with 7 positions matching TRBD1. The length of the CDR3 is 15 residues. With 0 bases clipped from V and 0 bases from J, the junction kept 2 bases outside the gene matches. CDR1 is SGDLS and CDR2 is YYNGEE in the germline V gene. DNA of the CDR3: TGTGCCAGCAGCGTAGGGGGACAGCTGAACACTGAAGCTTTCTTT. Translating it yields CASSVGGQLNTEAFF. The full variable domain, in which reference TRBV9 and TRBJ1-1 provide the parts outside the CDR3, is DSGVTQTPKHLITATGQRVTLRCSPRSGDLSVYWYQQSLDQGLQFLIQYYNGEERAKGNILERFSAQQFPDLHSELNLSSLELGDSALYFCASSVGGQLNTEAFFGQGTRLTVV.

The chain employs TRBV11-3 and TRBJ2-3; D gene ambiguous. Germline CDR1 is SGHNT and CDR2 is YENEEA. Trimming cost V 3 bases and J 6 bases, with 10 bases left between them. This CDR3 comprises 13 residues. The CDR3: CASSFSGPDTQYF. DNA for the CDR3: TGTGCCAGCAGCTTTTCCGGCCCGGATACGCAGTATTTT.

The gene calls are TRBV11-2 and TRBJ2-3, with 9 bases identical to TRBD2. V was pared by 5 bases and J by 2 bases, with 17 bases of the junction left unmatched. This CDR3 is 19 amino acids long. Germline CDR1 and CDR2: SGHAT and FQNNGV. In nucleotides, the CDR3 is TGTGCCAGCAGCCTATCCCCAGGGGTAGCGGGAGACCTCACAGATACGCAGTATTTT. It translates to CASSLSPGVAGDLTDTQYF.

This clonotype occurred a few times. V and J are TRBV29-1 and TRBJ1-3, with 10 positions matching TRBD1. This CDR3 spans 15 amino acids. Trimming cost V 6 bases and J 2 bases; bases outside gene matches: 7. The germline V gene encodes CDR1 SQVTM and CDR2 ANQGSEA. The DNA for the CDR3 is TGCAGCGTCGCTACCGGGACAGGGGCTGGAAACACCATATATTTT. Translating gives CSVATGTGAGNTIYF.